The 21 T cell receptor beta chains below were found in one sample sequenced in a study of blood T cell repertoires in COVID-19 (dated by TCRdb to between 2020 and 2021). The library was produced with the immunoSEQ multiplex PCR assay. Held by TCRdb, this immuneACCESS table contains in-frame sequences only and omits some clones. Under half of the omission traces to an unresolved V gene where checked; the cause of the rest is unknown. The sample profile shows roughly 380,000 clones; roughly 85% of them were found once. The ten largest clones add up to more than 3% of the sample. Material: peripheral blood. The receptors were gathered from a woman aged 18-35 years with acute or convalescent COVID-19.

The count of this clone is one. The CDR3 spells CSVVEPRGGEKLFF. CDR3 coding DNA: TGCAGCGTTGTGGAGCCCCGGGGGGGAGAAAAACTGTTTTTT. The rearrangement links TRBV29-1 to TRBJ1-4; D may be TRBD1 (5 bases). Deletions cut 4 bases from V and 8 bases from J, with 17 bases between. Germline values: CDR1 SQVTM, CDR2 ANQGSEA. The CDR3 covers 14 residues.

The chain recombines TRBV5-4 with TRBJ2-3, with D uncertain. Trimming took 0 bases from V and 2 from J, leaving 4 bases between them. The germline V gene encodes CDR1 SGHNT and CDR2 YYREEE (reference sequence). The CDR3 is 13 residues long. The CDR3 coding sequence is TGTGCCAGCAGCTTGGATATCACAGATACGCAGTATTTT. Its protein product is CASSLDITDTQYF.

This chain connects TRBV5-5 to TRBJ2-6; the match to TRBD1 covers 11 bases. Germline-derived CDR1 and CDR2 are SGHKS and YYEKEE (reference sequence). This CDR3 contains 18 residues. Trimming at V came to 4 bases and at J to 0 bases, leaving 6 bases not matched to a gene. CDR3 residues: CASSLGGQGASGANVLTF. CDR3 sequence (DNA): TGTGCCAGCAGCCTTGGTGGACAGGGGGCCTCTGGGGCCAACGTCCTGACTTTC. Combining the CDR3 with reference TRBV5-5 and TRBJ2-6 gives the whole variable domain DAGVTQSPTHLIKTRGQQVTLRCSPISGHKSVSWYQQVLGQGPQFIFQYYEKEERGRGNFPDRFSARQFPNYSSELNVNALLLGDSALYLCASSLGGQGASGANVLTFGAGSRLTVL.

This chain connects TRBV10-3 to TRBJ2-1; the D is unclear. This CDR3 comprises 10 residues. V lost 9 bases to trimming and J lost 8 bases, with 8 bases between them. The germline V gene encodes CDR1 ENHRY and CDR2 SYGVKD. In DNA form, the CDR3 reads TGTGCCATATCCGTGTATGAGCAGTTCTTC. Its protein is CAISVYEQFF.

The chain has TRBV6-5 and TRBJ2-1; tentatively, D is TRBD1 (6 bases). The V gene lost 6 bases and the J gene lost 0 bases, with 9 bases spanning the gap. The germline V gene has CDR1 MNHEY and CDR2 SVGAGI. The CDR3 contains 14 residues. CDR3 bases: TGTGCCAGCAGGACAGGCTACTCCTACAATGAGCAGTTCTTC. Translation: CASRTGYSYNEQFF.

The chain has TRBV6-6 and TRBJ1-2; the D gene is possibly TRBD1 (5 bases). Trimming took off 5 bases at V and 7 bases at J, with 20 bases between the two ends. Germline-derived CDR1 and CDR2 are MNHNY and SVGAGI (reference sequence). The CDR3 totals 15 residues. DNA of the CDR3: TGTGCCAGCAGTCGAGCGGGACTCCCCTTGTTTGGCTACACCTTC. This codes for CASSRAGLPLFGYTF.

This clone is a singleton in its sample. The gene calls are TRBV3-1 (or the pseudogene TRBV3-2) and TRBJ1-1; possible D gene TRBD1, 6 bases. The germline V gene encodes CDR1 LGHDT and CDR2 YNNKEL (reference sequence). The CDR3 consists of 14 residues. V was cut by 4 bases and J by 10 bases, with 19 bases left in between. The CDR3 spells CASSPSTDSLTAFF. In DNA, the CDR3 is TGTGCCAGCAGCCCTTCGACGGACAGTTTGACAGCTTTCTTT.

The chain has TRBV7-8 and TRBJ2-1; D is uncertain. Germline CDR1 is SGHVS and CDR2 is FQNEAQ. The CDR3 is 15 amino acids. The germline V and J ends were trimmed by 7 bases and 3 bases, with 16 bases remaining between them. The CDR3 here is CASTPNQGVYNEQFF. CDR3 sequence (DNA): TGTGCCAGCACCCCGAACCAAGGAGTCTACAATGAGCAGTTCTTC.

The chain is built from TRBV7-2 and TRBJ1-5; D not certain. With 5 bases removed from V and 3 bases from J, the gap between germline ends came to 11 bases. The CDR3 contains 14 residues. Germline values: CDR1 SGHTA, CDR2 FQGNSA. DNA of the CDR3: TGTGCCAGCAGCGGAAGGAGAAACAATCAGCCCCAGCATTTT. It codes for CASSGRRNNQPQHF.

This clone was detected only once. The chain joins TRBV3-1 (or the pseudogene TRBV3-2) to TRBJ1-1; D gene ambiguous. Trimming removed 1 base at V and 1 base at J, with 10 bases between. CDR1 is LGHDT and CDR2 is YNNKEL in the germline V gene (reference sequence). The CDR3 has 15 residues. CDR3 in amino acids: CASSQGRIANTEAFF. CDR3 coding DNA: TGTGCCAGCAGCCAAGGGAGGATTGCGAACACTGAAGCTTTCTTT.

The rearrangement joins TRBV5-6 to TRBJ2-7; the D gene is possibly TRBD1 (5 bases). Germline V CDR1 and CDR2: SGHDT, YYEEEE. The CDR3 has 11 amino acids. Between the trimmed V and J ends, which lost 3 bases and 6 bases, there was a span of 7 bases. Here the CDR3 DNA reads TGTGCCAGCAGCTGGCAGGGCGAGCAGTACTTC. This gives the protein CASSWQGEQYF.

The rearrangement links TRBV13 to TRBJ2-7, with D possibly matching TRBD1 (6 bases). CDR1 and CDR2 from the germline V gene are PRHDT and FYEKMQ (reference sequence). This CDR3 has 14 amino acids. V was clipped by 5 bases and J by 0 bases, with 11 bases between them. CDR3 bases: TGTGCCAGCAGCCCCGAGGGGGACTCCTACGAGCAGTACTTC. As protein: CASSPEGDSYEQYF. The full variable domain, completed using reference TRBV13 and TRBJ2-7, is AAGVIQSPRHLIKEKRETATLKCYPIPRHDTVYWYQQGPGQDPQFLISFYEKMQSDKGSIPDRFSAQQFSDYHSELNMSSLELGDSALYFCASSPEGDSYEQYFGPGTRLTVT.

CDR3 sequence reads: CASSLGRRFLLAGNYNEQFF. DNA for the CDR3: TGTGCCAGCAGTCTCGGCCGAAGATTTTTACTAGCGGGAAACTACAATGAGCAGTTCTTC. The chain links TRBV28 to TRBJ2-1; TRBD2 agrees at 10 bases. This CDR3 region has 20 residues. The germline V gene has CDR1 MDHEN and CDR2 SYDVKM. The V and J ends lost 5 bases and 3 bases, in that order; junction bases with no gene match: 19.

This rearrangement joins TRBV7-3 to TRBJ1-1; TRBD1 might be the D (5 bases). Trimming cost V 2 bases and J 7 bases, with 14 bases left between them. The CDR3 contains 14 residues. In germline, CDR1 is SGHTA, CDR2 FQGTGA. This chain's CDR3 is CASSLDGHLNEAFF. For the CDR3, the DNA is TGTGCCAGCAGCTTAGATGGACATCTGAATGAAGCTTTCTTT.

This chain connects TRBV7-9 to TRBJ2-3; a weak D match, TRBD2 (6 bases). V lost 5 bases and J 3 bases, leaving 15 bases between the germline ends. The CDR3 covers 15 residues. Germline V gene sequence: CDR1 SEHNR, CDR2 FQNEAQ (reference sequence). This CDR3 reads CASSRRERSTDTQYF. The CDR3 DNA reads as TGTGCCAGCAGCCGGAGGGAGCGGTCTACAGATACGCAGTATTTT. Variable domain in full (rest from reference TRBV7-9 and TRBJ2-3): DTGVSQNPRHKITKRGQNVTFRCDPISEHNRLYWYRQTLGQGPEFLTYFQNEAQLEKSRLLSDRFSAERPKGSFSTLEIQRTEQGDSAMYLCASSRRERSTDTQYFGPGTRLTVL.

The CDR3 coding sequence is TGTGCCAGCTCACCCCGAGGGGGTTATGGCTACACCTTC. Amino acid sequence: CASSPRGGYGYTF. V and J are TRBV18 and TRBJ1-2; tentative D call: TRBD1 (6 bases). The V end lost 3 bases, the J end lost 5 bases, and 10 bases lay between the germline ends. The CDR3 loop spans 13 amino acids. The germline V gene encodes CDR1 KGHSH and CDR2 LQKENI. Full variable domain (remainder filled in from reference TRBV18 and TRBJ1-2): NAGVMQNPRHLVRRRGQEARLRCSPMKGHSHVYWYRQLPEEGLKFMVYLQKENIIDESGMPKERFSAEFPKEGPSILRIQQVVRGDSAAYFCASSPRGGYGYTFGSGTRLTVV.

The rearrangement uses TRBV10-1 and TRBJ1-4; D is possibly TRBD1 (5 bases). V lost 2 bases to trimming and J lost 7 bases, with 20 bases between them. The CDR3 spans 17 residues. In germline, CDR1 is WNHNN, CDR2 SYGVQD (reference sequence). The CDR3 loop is CASSEPKPFYRGEKLFF. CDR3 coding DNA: TGCGCCAGCAGTGAGCCGAAACCGTTTTATAGGGGTGAAAAACTGTTTTTT.

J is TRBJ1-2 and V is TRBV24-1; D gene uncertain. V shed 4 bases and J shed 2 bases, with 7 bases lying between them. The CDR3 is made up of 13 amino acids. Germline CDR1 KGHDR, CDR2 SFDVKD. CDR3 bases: TGTGCCACCAGTGAATTTCCAAACTATGGCTACACCTTC. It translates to CATSEFPNYGYTF.

The CDR3, as DNA: TGTGCCAGCAGCCATTGGACTAGTTCCTACGAGCAGTACTTC. It codes for CASSHWTSSYEQYF. The rearrangement joins TRBV3-1 (or the pseudogene TRBV3-2) to TRBJ2-7; TRBD2 agrees at 7 bases. Germline assignment: CDR1 LGHDT and CDR2 YNNKEL (reference sequence). This CDR3 is built from 14 residues. J was trimmed by 1 base and V by 3 bases; bases with no gene match: 3.

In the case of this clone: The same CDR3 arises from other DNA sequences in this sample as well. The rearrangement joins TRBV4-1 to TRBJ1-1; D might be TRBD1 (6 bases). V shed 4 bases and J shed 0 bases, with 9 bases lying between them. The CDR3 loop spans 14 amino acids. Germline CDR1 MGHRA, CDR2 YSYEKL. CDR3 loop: CASSLGTLNTEAFF. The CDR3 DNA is TGCGCCAGCAGCCTAGGGACATTGAACACTGAAGCTTTCTTT.

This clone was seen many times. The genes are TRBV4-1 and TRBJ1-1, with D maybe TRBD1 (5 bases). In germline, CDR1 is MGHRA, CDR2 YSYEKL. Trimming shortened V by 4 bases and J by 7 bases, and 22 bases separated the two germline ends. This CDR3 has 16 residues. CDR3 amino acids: CASSPTLLGLGDEAFF. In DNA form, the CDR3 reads TGCGCCAGCAGCCCTACGTTGTTGGGACTGGGGGATGAAGCTTTCTTT.